Listed here is a single TCR beta chain. Its binding antigen is unknown. No per-base quality is available; no much larger clone lies one base away. This sample was included in a study of T cells in Graves' hyperthyroidism and ophthalmopathy (dated by TCRdb to the late 2010s). Some background on the complete study: Peripheral blood samples were taken at the time of initial diagnosis, prior to any treatment. For training and testing, the 100 or so patients in the discovery cohort were randomly divided in a 7:3 ratio. Thyroid tissue and blood T-cell repertoires from six Graves' hyperthyroidism patients were also compared in the study. Prospective prediction of ophthalmopathy was tested in an independent validation cohort of 18 to 20 hyperthyroidism patients and 15 to 17 patients who later progressed to ophthalmopathy. Once sampling was done, hyperthyroidism patients were given methimazole at a starting dose of 30 mg daily, whereas ophthalmopathy patients were given high-dose intravenous methylprednisolone. The paper reports TCR Vbeta CDR3 sequencing of over 130 peripheral blood samples: under 45 ophthalmopathy, 75 to 80 hyperthyroidism and 17 progressor patients. To identify distinguishing TCR V-J signatures, a discovery cohort of about 100 patients was used, comprising 43 with Graves' ophthalmopathy and 57 with stable Graves' hyperthyroidism.

Stable Graves' hyperthyroidism was defined as no progression to ophthalmopathy during 18 months of follow-up. Hyperthyroidism patients were newly diagnosed, had a disease duration of under 2 months, and were aged 18 to 65 years. Exclusion was applied to patients with uncontrolled infections, other autoimmune diseases, pregnancy or lactation. Diagnoses were established on the basis of clinical symptoms, serum thyroxine and TRAb, thyroid ultrasound, and orbital computed tomography. Ficoll-Paque density gradient centrifugation was used to isolate PBMCs from around 10 ml of fresh peripheral blood. Total RNA was extracted with Trizol reagent, and quality was checked on an Agilent 2100 Bioanalyzer. V and J are trimmed by 3 bases and 5 bases, and the gene matches miss 7 bases of the junction. In the germline V gene, CDR1 corresponds to SQVTM and CDR2 to ANQGSEA. Including the terminal cysteine and phenylalanine, the CDR3 comprises 14 residues. The kept DNA is CDR3 alone, 42 bases in frame from the first base.

Study-level results and caveats: In cross-validation, a model built on a 13 V-J signature told ophthalmopathy apart from stable hyperthyroidism with under 90% sensitivity and around 83% specificity, and in testing the same model reached 80%/75%. Most expanded thyroid clonotypes (frequency above 0.001) were also detected in blood, a finding suggesting that blood repertoires may reflect thyroid immune responses. No statistical method was used to fix the sample size in advance, and group allocation was not hidden from the investigators. During validation, the model predicted progression to ophthalmopathy a median of about 6.5 months ahead of onset, with almost 71% sensitivity and roughly 72% specificity.

The TCR beta CDR3 regions were amplified from RNA transcripts. The TCR CDR3 was subjected to a first round of RT-PCR using the HTBI primer set and the Qiagen OneStep RT-PCR kit. Libraries were constructed in a second round of multiplex PCR, after which size selection and purification were carried out. Libraries were sequenced paired-end with 100 bp reads on an Illumina HiSeq2000. On the study's bioinformatics: SOAPnuke was used to process the raw data, throwing out any read that contained adapters or uncalled bases, had a mean Phred below 15, or lacked an exact constant-primer or identifier match. High-quality paired reads were merged using COPE v1.2.5, and each unique nucleotide sequence was defined as a clonotype. Clonotypes were aligned to IMGT TRBV, TRBD and TRBJ reference segments using MiTCR v1.1. The analysis was restricted to V-J combinations with a frequency above 0.0001, which together covered 99% to 99.2% of the repertoires. A TCS score was defined as the ratio of F50 (clonal expansion) to E x V (chaos), with BLOSUM62-based TCRdist applied between CDR3 peptides within each V-J. Welch's t-statistics and random forest reduced 500 to 650 V-J features to around 14, which were used in a naive Bayes classifier (R e1071). TCRdb redid the processing of the public reads, applying fastp at Q25 and MiXCR, and retained in-frame beta chains. All rows with the same CDR3 protein become a single entry with the most common DNA and genes. The V and J calls reflect TCRdb's pipeline rather than the authors' work. In this sample the table shows about 480,000 distinct CDR3 sequences, 13% to 15% of which occur a single time. The ten largest clones take up around 17% of the sample.

This receptor chain uses TRBV29-1 and TRBJ1-1, and TRBD1 aligns with 9 junction nucleotides. The sample consisted of blood. This receptor was identified in a woman younger than 35 with Graves' hyperthyroidism. The DNA sequence follows: TGCAGCGTTGAGGAGGACAGGGGATGGACTGAAGCTTTCTTT. The encoded protein is CSVEEDRGWTEAFF.